This entry is about one T cell receptor beta chain. Germline trimming cut 6 bases from V and 3 bases from J; bases unmatched to any gene: 7. The CDR3 covers 15 residues. Germline loops: CDR1 LNHDA, CDR2 SQIVND (reference sequence). PCR involved 60 Vbeta and 13 Jbeta primers. Method: immunoSEQ multiplex PCR; TCRdb's copy keeps in-frame clones and lacks some. Found here are 95,000 to 150,000 clones, about two thirds of them singletons; the top ten hold approximately 3.8%. The data belong to a study of cytomegalovirus exposure and HLA in healthy donors. About the research overall: Inside one of the first data releases sat 80 million to 95 million unique TCRs taken from HLA-typed donors.

This clonotype was obtained from a young man in good health and CMV-seronegative. V gene TRBV19 combines with J gene TRBJ1-1; TRBD1 matches at 10 bases. The material sequenced was PBMCs. CDR3 sequence (DNA): TGTGCCAGTAGACGGGACAGGGGTAAGGACACTGAAGCTTTCTTT. Encoded protein: CASRRDRGKDTEAFF.